The sequence of this TCR beta chain was determined in a study of T-cell reconstitution after alpha-beta-depleted transplantation in children. Unique molecular identifiers were incorporated when the TCRbeta library was constructed. TCRdb reprocessed the PCR reads via MiXCR and lists one record per CDR3 protein. The sample carries over 400,000 distinct CDR3 sequences, 9.5% to 15% recorded once. The CDR3 totals 16 residues. V dropped 4 bases and J dropped 2; count of bases not matched to a gene: 7. Germline CDR1 and CDR2: SGHRS and YFSETQ. Sequenced material: PBMCs from the stem cell graft donor, taken from the stem cell graft. The chain combines TRBV5-1 with TRBJ2-3, with 10 positions matching TRBD2. The TCR comes from a human donor who donated a stem cell graft to a child with combined immunodeficiency. The CDR3 spells CASSLRLAGHTDTQYF. The CDR3 DNA reads as TGCGCCAGCAGCCTAAGACTAGCGGGCCACACAGATACGCAGTATTTT. Looking up the rest from reference TRBV5-1 and TRBJ2-3 gives the full variable domain: KAGVTQTPRYLIKTRGQQVTLSCSPISGHRSVSWYQQTPGQGLQFLFEYFSETQRNKGNFPGRFSGRQFSNSRSEMNVSTLELGDSALYLCASSLRLAGHTDTQYFGPGTRLTVL.